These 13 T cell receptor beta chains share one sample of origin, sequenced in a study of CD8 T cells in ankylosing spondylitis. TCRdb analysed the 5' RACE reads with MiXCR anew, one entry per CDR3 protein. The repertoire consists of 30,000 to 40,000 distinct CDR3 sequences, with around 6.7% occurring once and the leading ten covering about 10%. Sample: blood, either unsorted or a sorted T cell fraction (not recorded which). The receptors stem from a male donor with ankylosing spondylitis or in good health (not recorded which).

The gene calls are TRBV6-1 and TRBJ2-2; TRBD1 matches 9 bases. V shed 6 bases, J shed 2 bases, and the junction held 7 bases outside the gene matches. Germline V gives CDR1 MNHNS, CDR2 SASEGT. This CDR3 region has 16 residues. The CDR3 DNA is TGTGCCAGCAGGGATCTGGGACAGGGAAACACCGGGGAGCTGTTTTTT. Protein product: CASRDLGQGNTGELFF.

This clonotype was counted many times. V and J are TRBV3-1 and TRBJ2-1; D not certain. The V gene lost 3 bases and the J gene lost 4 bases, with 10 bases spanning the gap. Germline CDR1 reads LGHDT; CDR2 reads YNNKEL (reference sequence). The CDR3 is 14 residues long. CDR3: CASSQGAEYNEQFF. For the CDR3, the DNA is TGTGCCAGCAGCCAGGGTGCCGAGTACAATGAGCAGTTCTTC.

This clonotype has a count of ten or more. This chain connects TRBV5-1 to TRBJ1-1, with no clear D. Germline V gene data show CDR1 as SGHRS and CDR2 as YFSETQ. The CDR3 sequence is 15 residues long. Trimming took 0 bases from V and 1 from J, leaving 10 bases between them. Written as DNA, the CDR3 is TGCGCCAGCAGCTTGGGAGGCCTGACGAACACTGAAGCTTTCTTT. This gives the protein CASSLGGLTNTEAFF.

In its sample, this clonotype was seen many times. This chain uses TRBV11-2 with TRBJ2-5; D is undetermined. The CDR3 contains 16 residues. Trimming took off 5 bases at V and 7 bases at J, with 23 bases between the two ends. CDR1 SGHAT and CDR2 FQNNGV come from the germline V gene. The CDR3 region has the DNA TGTGCCAGCAGCCCAGCTGACGGTAGTGAGAGTGCGACCCAGTACTTC. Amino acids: CASSPADGSESATQYF.

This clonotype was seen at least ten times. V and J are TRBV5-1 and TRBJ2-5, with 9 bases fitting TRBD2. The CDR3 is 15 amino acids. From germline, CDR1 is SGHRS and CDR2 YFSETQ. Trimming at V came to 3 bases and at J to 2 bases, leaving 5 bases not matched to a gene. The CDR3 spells CASSSRGRDQETQYF. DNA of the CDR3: TGCGCCAGCAGCTCCCGCGGGAGGGATCAAGAGACCCAGTACTTC.

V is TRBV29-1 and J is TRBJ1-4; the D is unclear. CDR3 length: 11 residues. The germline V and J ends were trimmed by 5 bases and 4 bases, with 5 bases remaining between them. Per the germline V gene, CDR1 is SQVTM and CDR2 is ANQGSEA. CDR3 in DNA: TGCAGCGTTTCTGATAATGAAAAACTGTTTTTT. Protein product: CSVSDNEKLFF.

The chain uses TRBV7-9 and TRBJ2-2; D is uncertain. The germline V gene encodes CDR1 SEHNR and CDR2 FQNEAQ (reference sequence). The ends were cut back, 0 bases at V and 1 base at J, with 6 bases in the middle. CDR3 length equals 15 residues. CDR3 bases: TGTGCCAGCAGCTTAGCCCAGATGAACACCGGGGAGCTGTTTTTT. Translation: CASSLAQMNTGELFF.

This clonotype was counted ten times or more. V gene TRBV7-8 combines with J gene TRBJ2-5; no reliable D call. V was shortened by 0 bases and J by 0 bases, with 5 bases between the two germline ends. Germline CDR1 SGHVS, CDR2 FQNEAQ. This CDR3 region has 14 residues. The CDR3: CASSLARYQETQYF. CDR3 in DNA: TGTGCCAGCAGCTTAGCCCGGTACCAAGAGACCCAGTACTTC.

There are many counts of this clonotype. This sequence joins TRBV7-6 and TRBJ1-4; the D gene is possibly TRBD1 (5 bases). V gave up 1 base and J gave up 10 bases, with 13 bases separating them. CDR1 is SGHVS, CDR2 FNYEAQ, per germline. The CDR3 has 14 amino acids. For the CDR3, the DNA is TGTGCCAGCAGCTTAGATCAAGGGACGGGAAAACTGTTTTTT. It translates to CASSLDQGTGKLFF. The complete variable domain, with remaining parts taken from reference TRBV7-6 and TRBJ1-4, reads GAGVSQSPRYKVTKRGQDVALRCDPISGHVSLYWYRQALGQGPEFLTYFNYEAQQDKSGLPNDRFSAERPEGSISTLTIQRTEQRDSAMYRCASSLDQGTGKLFFGSGTQLSVL.

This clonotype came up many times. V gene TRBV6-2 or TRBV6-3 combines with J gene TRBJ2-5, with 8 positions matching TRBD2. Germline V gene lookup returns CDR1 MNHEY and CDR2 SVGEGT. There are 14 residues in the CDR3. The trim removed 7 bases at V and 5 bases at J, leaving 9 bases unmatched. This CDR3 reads CASTPGLGPETQYF. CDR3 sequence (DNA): TGTGCCAGCACTCCGGGACTAGGACCTGAGACCCAGTACTTC.

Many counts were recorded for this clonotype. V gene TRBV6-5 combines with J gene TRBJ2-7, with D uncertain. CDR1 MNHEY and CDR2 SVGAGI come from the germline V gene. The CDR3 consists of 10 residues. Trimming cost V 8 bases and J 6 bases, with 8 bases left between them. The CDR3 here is CASGRGEQYF. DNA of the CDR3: TGTGCCAGCGGGCGCGGCGAGCAGTACTTC.

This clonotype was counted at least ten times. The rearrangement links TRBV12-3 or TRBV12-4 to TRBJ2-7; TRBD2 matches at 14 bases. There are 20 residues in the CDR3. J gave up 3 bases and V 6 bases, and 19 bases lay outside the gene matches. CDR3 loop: CASRLNRTSGRPLPDYEQYF. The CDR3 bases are TGTGCCAGCAGGCTAAACCGGACTAGCGGGAGGCCCTTGCCGGACTACGAGCAGTACTTC.

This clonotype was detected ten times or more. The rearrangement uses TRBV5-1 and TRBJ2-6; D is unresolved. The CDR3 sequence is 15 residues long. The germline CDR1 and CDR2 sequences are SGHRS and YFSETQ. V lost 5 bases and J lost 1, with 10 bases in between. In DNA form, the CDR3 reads TGCGCCAGCAGACCGACTTATTCTGGGGCCAACGTCCTGACTTTC. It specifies CASRPTYSGANVLTF.